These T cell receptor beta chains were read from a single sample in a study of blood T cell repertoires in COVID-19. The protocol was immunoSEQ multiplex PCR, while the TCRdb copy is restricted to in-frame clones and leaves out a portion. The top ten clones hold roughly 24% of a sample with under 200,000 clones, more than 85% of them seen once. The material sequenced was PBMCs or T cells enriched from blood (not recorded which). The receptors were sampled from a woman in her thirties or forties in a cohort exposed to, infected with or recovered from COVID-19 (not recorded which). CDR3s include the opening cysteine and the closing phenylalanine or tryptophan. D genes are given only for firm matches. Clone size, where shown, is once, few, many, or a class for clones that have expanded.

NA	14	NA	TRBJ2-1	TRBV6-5	TGTGCCAGCAGTTACCGGCAGGGTTGGAATGAGCAGTTCTTC	CASSYRQGWNEQFF
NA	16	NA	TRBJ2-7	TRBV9	TGTGCCAGCAGCGCGAATACCGGGACTTCCACCTACGAGCAGTACTTC	CASSANTGTSTYEQYF
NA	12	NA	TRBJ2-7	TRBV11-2	TGTGCCAGCCGCCAGGGGGGCTACGAGCAGTACTTC	CASRQGGYEQYF
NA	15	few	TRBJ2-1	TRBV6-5	TGTGCCAGCAATCTATGGGACACCAACTACAATGAGCAGTTCTTC	CASNLWDTNYNEQFF
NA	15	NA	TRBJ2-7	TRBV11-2	TGTGCCAGCAGCTTAGAATTCGGCGGGCTCTACGAGCAGTACTTC	CASSLEFGGLYEQYF
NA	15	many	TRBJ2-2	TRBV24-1	TGTGCCACCAGTGATCCAGGGGTCGACACCGGGGAGCTGTTTTTT	CATSDPGVDTGELFF
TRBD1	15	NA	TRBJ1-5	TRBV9	TGTGCCAGCAGCGTAGATCAGGGGGCAAATCAGCCCCAGCATTTT	CASSVDQGANQPQHF
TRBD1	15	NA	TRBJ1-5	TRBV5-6	TGTGCCAGCAGCAGCGGGACAGGGGGCTTTCAGCCCCAGCATTTT	CASSSGTGGFQPQHF
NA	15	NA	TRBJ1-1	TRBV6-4	TGTGCCAGCAGTGAGTACGTAGGGGAGGTGGCTGAAGCTTTCTTT	CASSEYVGEVAEAFF
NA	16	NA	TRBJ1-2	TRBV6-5	TGTGCCAGCAGTTACTCGTCTGGCAGGGCTCCCTATGGCTACACCTTC	CASSYSSGRAPYGYTF
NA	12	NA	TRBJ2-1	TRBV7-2	TGTGCCAGCAGCCTCCTCGTCAATGAGCAGTTCTTC	CASSLLVNEQFF
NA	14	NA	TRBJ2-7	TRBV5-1	TGCGCCAGCAGCTTTACTACGGCGACCTACGAGCAGTACTTC	CASSFTTATYEQYF
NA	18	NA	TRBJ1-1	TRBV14	TGTGCCAGCAGCCTCTTTCCCCCGGGGTCCGACATGAACACTGAAGCTTTCTTT	CASSLFPPGSDMNTEAFF
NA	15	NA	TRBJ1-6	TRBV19	TGTGCCAGTACTCGACGGAGCTCCTATAATTCACCCCTCCACTTT	CASTRRSSYNSPLHF
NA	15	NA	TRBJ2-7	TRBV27	TGTGCCAGCAGTTTACCAGGGCTTAGCTCCTACGAGCAGTACTTC	CASSLPGLSSYEQYF
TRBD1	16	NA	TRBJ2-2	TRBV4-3	TGCGCCAGCAGCCGAGACAGGGGATCGGAAACCGGGGAGCTGTTTTTT	CASSRDRGSETGELFF
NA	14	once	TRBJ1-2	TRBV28	TGTGCCAGCAGTTTAGGGGGGATAAACTATGGCTACACCTTC	CASSLGGINYGYTF
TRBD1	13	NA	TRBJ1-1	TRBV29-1	TGCAGCGGACGGACAGGGGGAAACACTGAAGCTTTCTTT	CSGRTGGNTEAFF
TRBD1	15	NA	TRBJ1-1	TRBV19	TGTGCCAGTAGTTCCCCAGGGACAGGGTCTACTGAAGCTTTCTTT	CASSSPGTGSTEAFF
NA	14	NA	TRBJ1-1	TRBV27	TGTGCCAGCAGTTTTCTCGAGGGTGACACTGAAGCTTTCTTT	CASSFLEGDTEAFF
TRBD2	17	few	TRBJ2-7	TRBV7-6	TGTGCCAGCAGCTTAGATGGCCCTAGCGGGAGAATATACGAGCAGTACTTC	CASSLDGPSGRIYEQYF
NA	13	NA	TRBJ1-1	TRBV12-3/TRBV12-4	TGTGCCAGCTTTTTCGGACTCAACACTGAAGCTTTCTTT	CASFFGLNTEAFF
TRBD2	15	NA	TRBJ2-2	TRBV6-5	TGTGCCAGCAGTTACGGGACTAGCAGCACCGGGGAGCTGTTTTTT	CASSYGTSSTGELFF
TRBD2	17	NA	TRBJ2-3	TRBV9	TGTGCCAGCAGCTTGAAACTAGCGGGGGGGAGCACAGATACGCAGTATTTT	CASSLKLAGGSTDTQYF
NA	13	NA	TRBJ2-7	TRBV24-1	TGTGCCACCAGTGGACAGAAATCCTACGAGCAGTACTTC	CATSGQKSYEQYF
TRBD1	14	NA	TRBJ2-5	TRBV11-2	TGTGCCAGCAGCTTAACAGGGGGGCAAGAGACCCAGTACTTC	CASSLTGGQETQYF
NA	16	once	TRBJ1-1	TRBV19	TGTGCCAGTAGTAGCCTCCCCGGGGAAGGGAACACTGAAGCTTTCTTT	CASSSLPGEGNTEAFF
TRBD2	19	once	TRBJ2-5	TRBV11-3	TGTGCCAGCAGCCCCTGGGGGACGACTAGCGGAACGTACCAAGAGACCCAGTACTTC	CASSPWGTTSGTYQETQYF
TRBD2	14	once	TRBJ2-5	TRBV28	TGTGCCAGTCTGGGACTAGCGGGGGAAGAGACCCAGTACTTC	CASLGLAGEETQYF
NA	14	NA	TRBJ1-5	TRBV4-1	TGCGCCAGCAGCCAAGTTTATAGCAATCAGCCCCAGCATTTT	CASSQVYSNQPQHF
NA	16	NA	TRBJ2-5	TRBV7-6	TGTGCCAGCAGCTTAGATTACCGGGATAGACAAGAGACCCAGTACTTC	CASSLDYRDRQETQYF
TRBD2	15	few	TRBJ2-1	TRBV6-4	TGTGCCAGCAGTGACAACGCGGGAGACTACAATGAGCAGTTCTTC	CASSDNAGDYNEQFF
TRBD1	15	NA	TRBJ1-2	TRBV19	TGTGCCAGTAGTCCTAGGACAGGGGGCACCTATGGCTACACCTTC	CASSPRTGGTYGYTF
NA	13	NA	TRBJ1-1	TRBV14	TGTGCCAGCAGCCAAGATCGCAGGGTAGAGGCTTTCTTT	CASSQDRRVEAFF
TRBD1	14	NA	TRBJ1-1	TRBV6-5	TGTGCCAGCAGGCACAGGGGAGAGAACACTGAAGCTTTCTTT	CASRHRGENTEAFF
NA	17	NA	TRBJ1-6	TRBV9	TGTGCCAGCAGCCTGGGGGGGGCAACTGACTATAATTCACCCCTCCACTTT	CASSLGGATDYNSPLHF
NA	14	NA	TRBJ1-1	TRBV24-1	TGTGCCACCAGTGCAGGTTATAACGACACTGAAGCTTTCTTT	CATSAGYNDTEAFF
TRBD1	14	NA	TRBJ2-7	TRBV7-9	TGTGCCAGCAGCTCGGACAGGGGCCTCCACGAGCAGTACTTC	CASSSDRGLHEQYF
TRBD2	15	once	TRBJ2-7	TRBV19	TGTGCCAGTAGTGCCAAGCCGGGACTATTCTACGAGCAGTACTTC	CASSAKPGLFYEQYF
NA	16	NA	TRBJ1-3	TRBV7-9	TGTGCCAGCAGCTTAGACGGTAGCGTCTCTGGAAACACCATATATTTT	CASSLDGSVSGNTIYF
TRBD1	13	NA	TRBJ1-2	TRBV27	TGTGCCAGCCGAACGACAGGGGACTATGGCTACACCTTC	CASRTTGDYGYTF